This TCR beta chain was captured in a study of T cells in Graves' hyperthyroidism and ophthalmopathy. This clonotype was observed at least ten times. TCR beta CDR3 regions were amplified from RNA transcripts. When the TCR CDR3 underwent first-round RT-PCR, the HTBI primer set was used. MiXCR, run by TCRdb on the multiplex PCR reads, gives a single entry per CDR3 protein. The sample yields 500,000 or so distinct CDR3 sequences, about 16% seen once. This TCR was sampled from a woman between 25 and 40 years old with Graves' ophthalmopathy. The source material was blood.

CDR3: CASSLPGGREETQYF. CDR3 DNA: TGCGCCAGCAGCTTGCCAGGGGGCCGTGAAGAGACCCAGTACTTC. The chain uses TRBV5-1 and TRBJ2-5; 8 nucleotides match TRBD1. CDR1 and CDR2 from the germline V gene are SGHRS and YFSETQ. The CDR3 is 15 residues long. Trimming took 1 base from V and 3 from J; bases not matched to a gene: 5.